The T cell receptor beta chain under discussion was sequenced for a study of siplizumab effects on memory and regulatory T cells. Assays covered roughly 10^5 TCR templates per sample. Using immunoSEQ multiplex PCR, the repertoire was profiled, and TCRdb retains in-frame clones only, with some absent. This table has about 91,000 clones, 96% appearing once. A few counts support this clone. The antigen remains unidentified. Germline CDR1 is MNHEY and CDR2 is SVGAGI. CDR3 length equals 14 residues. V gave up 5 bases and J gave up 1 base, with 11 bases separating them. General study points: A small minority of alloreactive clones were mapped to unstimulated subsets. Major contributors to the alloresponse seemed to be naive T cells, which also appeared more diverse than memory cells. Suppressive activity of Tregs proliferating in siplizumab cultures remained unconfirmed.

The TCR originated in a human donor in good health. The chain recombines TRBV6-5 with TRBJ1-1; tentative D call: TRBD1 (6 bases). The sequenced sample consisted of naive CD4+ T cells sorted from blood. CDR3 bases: TGTGCCAGCAGTCACAGGGTCCAGAACACTGAAGCTTTCTTT. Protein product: CASSHRVQNTEAFF.